The present T cell receptor (beta chain) was sequenced within a study of T cell responses to AZD1222 COVID-19 vaccine. Whole-study results and caveats: It should be noted that donors were predominantly white British and more often female, and clonal diversity was possibly underestimated. Baseline serology detected seropositivity in only six AZD1222 recipients.

The assay was immunoSEQ multiplex PCR, and TCRdb's table has in-frame clones only and misses some. The sample yields over 130,000 clones, around 93% seen once. A word on this clone: The antigen remains unidentified.

The ends lost 5 bases at V and 4 bases at J; junction bases unmatched: 6. The CDR3 covers 14 residues. The germline V gene has CDR1 SEHNR and CDR2 FQNEAQ (reference sequence). V usage is TRBV7-9 and J usage is TRBJ2-3; 7 nucleotides align to TRBD1. The sample in question was peripheral blood, obtained 28 days after the second AZD1222 dose. The clonotype was recovered from an adult who received the AZD1222 COVID-19 vaccine. The CDR3 here is CASSRQGMADTQYF. CDR3 DNA: TGTGCCAGCAGCCGACAGGGTATGGCAGATACGCAGTATTTT.